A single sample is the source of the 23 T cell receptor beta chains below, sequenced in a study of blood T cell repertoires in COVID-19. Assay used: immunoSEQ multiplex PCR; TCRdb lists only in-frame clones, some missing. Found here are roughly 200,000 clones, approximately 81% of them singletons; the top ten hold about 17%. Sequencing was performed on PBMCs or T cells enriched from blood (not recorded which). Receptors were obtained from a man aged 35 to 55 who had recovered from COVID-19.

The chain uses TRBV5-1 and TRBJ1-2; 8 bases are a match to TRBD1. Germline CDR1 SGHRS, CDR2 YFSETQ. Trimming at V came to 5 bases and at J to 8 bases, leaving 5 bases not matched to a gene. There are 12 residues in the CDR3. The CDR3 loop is CASSSGGFGYTF. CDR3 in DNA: TGCGCCAGCAGTTCAGGGGGCTTCGGCTACACCTTC.

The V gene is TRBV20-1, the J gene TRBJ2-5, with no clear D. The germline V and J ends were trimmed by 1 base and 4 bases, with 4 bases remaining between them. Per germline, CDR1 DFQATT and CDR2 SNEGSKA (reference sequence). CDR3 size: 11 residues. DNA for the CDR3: TGCAGTGCTAGAGCAGGAGAGACCCAGTACTTC. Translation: CSARAGETQYF.

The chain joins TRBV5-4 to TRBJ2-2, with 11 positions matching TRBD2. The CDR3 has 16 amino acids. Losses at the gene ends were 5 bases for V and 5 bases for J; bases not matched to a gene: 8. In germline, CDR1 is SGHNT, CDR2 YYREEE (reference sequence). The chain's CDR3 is CASRPTSGRVTGELFF. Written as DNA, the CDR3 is TGTGCCAGCAGACCTACTAGCGGGAGAGTGACCGGGGAGCTGTTTTTT.

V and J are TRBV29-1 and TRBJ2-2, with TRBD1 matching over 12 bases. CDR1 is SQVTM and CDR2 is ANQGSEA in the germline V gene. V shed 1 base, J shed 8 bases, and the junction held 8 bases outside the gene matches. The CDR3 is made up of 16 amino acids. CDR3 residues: CSVEVRDRGLGGELFF. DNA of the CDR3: TGCAGCGTTGAAGTTCGGGACAGGGGGCTTGGTGGGGAGCTGTTTTTT.

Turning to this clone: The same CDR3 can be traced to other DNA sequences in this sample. The chain's CDR3 is CASSASGGSYNEQFF. CDR3 nucleotides: TGTGCCAGCAGCGCGTCGGGAGGGTCCTACAATGAGCAGTTCTTC. V and J are TRBV9 and TRBJ2-1; 8 bases are a match to TRBD2. Germline V CDR1 and CDR2: SGDLS, YYNGEE. This CDR3 is 15 amino acids long. V was pared by 3 bases and J by 1 base, with 3 bases of the junction left unmatched. Full variable domain (missing parts from reference TRBV9 and TRBJ2-1): DSGVTQTPKHLITATGQRVTLRCSPRSGDLSVYWYQQSLDQGLQFLIQYYNGEERAKGNILERFSAQQFPDLHSELNLSSLELGDSALYFCASSASGGSYNEQFFGPGTRLTVL.

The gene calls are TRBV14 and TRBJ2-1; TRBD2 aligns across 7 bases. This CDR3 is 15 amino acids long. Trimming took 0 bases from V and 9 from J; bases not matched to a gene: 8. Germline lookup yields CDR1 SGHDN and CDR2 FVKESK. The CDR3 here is CASSQDSREWGEQFF. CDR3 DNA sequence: TGTGCCAGCAGCCAAGATTCGCGGGAGTGGGGTGAGCAGTTCTTC.

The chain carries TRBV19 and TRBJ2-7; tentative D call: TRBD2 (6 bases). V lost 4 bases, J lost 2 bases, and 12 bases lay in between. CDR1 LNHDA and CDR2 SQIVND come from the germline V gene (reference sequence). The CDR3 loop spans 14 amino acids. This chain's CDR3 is CASSTTGGAYEQYF. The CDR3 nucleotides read TGTGCCAGTAGTACCACAGGAGGGGCCTACGAGCAGTACTTC.

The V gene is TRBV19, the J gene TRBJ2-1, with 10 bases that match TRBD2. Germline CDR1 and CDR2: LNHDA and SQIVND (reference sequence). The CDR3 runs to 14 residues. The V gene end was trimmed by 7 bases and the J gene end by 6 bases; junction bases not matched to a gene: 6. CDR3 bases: TGTGCCAGTAAACAGAGCGGGAGGGTCAATGAGCAGTTCTTC. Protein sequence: CASKQSGRVNEQFF. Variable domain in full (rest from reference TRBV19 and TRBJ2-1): DGGITQSPKYLFRKEGQNVTLSCEQNLNHDAMYWYRQDPGQGLRLIYYSQIVNDFQKGDIAEGYSVSREKKESFPLTVTSAQKNPTAFYLCASKQSGRVNEQFFGPGTRLTVL.

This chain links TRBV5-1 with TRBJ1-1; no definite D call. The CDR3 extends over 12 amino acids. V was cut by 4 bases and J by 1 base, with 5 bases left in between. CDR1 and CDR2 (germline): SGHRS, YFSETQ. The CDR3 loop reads CASSVRNTEAFF. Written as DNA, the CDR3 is TGCGCCAGCAGCGTGCGGAACACTGAAGCTTTCTTT.

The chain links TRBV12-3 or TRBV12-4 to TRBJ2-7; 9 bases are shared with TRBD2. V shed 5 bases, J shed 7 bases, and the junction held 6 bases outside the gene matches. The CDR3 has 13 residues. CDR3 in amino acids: CASSPAGGSEQYF. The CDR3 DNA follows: TGTGCCAGCAGTCCAGCGGGAGGTAGTGAGCAGTACTTC.

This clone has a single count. The CDR3 DNA reads TGTGCCAGCAGCTTAGATTTCGGGGGATCTGGAGGCTACACCTTC. It is translated as CASSLDFGGSGGYTF. This chain connects TRBV11-2 to TRBJ1-2, with D maybe TRBD1 (5 bases). V lost 0 bases and J 8 bases, leaving 16 bases between the germline ends. The CDR3 is 15 residues long. Germline lookup yields CDR1 SGHAT and CDR2 FQNNGV.

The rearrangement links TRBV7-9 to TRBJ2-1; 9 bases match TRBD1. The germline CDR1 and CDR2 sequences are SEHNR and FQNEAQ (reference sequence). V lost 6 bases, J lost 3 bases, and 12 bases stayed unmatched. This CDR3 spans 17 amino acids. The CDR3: CASSWGQGVSYYNEQFF. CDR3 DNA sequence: TGTGCCAGCAGTTGGGGACAGGGCGTCTCCTACTACAATGAGCAGTTCTTC.

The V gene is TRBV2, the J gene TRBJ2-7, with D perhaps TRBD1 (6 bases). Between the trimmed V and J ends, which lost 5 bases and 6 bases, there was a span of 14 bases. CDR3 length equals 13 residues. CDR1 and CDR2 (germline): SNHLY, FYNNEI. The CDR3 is CASSPQGSGEQYF. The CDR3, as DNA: TGTGCCAGCAGTCCACAGGGCTCGGGCGAGCAGTACTTC.

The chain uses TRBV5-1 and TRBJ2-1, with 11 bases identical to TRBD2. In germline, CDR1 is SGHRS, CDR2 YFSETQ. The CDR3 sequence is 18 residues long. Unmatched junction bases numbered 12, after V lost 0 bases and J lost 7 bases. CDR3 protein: CASSLDPELAGVGNEQFF. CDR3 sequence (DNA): TGCGCCAGCAGCTTGGACCCCGAACTAGCGGGAGTTGGTAATGAGCAGTTCTTC.

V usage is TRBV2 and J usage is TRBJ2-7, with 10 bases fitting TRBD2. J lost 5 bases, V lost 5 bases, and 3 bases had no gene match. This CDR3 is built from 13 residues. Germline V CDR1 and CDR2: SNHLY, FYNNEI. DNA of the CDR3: TGTGCCAGCAGTACTAGCGGGACCAACGAGCAGTACTTC. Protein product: CASSTSGTNEQYF. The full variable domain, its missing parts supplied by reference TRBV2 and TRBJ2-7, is EPEVTQTPSHQVTQMGQEVILRCVPISNHLYFYWYRQILGQKVEFLVSFYNNEISEKSEIFDDQFSVERPDGSNFTLKIRSTKLEDSAMYFCASSTSGTNEQYFGPGTRLTVT.

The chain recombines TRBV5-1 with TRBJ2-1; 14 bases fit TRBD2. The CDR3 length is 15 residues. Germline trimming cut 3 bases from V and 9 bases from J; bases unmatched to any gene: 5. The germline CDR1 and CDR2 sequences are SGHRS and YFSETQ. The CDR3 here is CASSWGTSGSAEQFF. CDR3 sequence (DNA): TGCGCCAGCAGCTGGGGGACTAGCGGGAGCGCTGAGCAGTTCTTC.

CDR3 DNA sequence: TGTGCCAGCAGTTCAACTAAAGAGACCCAGTACTTC. It translates to CASSSTKETQYF. V usage is TRBV7-9 and J usage is TRBJ2-5; D is unclear. The CDR3 totals 12 residues. Looked up from germline, CDR1 is SEHNR and CDR2 is FQNEAQ (reference sequence). The V end lost 6 bases, the J end lost 3 bases, and 8 bases lay between the germline ends.

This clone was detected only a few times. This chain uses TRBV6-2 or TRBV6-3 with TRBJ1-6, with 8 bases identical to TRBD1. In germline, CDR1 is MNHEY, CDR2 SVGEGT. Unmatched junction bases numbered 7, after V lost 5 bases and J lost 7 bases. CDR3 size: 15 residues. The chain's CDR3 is CASSPQGAENSPLHF. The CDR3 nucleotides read TGTGCCAGCAGTCCCCAGGGGGCGGAAAATTCACCCCTCCACTTT.

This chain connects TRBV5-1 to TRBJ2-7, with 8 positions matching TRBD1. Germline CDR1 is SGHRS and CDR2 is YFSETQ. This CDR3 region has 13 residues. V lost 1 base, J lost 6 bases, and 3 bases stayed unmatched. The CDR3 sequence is CASSLQGAPEQYF. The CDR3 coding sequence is TGCGCCAGCAGCTTGCAGGGGGCACCCGAGCAGTACTTC.

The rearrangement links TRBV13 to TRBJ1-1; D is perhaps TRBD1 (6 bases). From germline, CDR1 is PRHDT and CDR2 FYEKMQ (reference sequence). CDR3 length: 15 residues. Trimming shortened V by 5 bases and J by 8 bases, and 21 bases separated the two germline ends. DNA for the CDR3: TGTGCCAGCAGCCCTCTAGGCAGGGGAATCTCCGAAGCTTTCTTT. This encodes CASSPLGRGISEAFF.

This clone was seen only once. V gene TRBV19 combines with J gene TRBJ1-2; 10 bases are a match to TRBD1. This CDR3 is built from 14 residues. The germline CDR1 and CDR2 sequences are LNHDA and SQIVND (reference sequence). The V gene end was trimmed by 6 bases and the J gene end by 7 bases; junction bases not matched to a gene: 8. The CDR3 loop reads CASSLGRDRGGYTF. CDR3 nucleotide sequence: TGTGCCAGTAGCCTCGGGCGGGACAGGGGTGGCTACACCTTC.

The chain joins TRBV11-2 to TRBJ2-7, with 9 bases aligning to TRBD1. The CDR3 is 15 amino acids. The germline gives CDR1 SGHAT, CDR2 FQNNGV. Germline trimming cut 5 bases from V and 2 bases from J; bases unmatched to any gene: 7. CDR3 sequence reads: CASSVPGQGAYEQYF. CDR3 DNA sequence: TGTGCCAGCAGCGTACCGGGACAGGGTGCCTACGAGCAGTACTTC.

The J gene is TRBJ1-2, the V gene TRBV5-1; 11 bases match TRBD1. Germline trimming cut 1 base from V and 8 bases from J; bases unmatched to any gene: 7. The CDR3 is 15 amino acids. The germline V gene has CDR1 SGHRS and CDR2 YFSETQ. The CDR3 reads CASSLFGQGAEGYTF. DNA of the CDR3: TGCGCCAGCAGCTTGTTCGGACAGGGGGCTGAGGGCTACACCTTC.